The sequence of this TCR beta chain was determined in a study of T cell repertoires in cytomegalovirus infection. The CDR3 sequence is 16 residues long. Germline V gene lookup returns CDR1 MNHNS and CDR2 SASEGT. V was pared by 7 bases and J by 1 base, with 17 bases between. TCRdb re-analysed the reads in MiXCR, keeping a single row per CDR3 protein. The sample yields 300,000 to 400,000 distinct CDR3 sequences, 18% seen once. Source material: PBMCs. This rearrangement joins TRBV6-1 to TRBJ2-1; D call uncertain. This TCR derives from a human donor in good health (CMV status not recorded). Some clones in this sample may be carry-over from other donors' samples. The DNA for the CDR3 is TGTGCCAGCACCGAGGATCCACAGCGTTCCTACAATGAGCAGTTCTTC. It translates to CASTEDPQRSYNEQFF.